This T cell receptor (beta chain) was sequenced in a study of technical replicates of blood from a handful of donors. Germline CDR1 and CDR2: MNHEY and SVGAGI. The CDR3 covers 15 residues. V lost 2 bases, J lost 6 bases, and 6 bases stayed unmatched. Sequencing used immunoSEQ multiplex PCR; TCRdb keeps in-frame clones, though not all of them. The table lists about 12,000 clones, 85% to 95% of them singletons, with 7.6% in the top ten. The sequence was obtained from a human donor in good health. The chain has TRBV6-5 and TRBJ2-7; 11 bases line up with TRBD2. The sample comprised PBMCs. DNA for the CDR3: TGTGCCAGCAGTTACCAGCTAGCGGGAGGCGTCGAGCAGTACTTC. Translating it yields CASSYQLAGGVEQYF.